The TCR beta chain under discussion was sequenced for a study of control samples from healthy donors and cancer patients. V shed 0 bases and J shed 0 bases, with 18 bases lying between them. CDR1 is LNHDA, CDR2 SQIVND, per germline (reference sequence). The CDR3 runs to 19 residues. The protocol was immunoSEQ multiplex PCR, while the TCRdb copy is restricted to in-frame clones and leaves out a portion. The repertoire has some 95,000 clones, roughly 92% of them found once; the top ten carry 3%. The material sequenced was blood. The clonotype originates from a human donor in good health. The donor label of this sample is uncertain. The chain links TRBV19 to TRBJ2-1; weak D call: TRBD1 (5 bases). As DNA, the CDR3 is TGTGCCAGTAGTATAGATTGGGGCATGATTTCGAGCTCCTACAATGAGCAGTTCTTC. It codes for CASSIDWGMISSSYNEQFF. Together with reference TRBV19 and TRBJ2-1, the CDR3 gives the full variable domain: DGGITQSPKYLFRKEGQNVTLSCEQNLNHDAMYWYRQDPGQGLRLIYYSQIVNDFQKGDIAEGYSVSREKKESFPLTVTSAQKNPTAFYLCASSIDWGMISSSYNEQFFGPGTRLTVL.